These 5 T cell receptor beta chains were sequenced from one sample in a study of cytomegalovirus exposure and HLA in healthy donors. The PCR was carried out with 60 Vbeta primers and 13 Jbeta primers. The assay was immunoSEQ multiplex PCR, and TCRdb's table has in-frame clones only and misses some. This sample yields around 150,000 clones, of which just under 80% are seen a single time; approximately 4.3% belongs to the top ten. Material: PBMCs. These receptors were collected from a man aged 25-45 years in good health.

The chain recombines TRBV5-1 with TRBJ2-2, with 7 bases that match TRBD2. Germline V CDR1 and CDR2: SGHRS, YFSETQ. J was trimmed by 8 bases and V by 0 bases; bases with no gene match: 4. The CDR3 sequence is 14 residues long. The CDR3 loop is CASSLVAGVGELFF. In DNA form, the CDR3 reads TGCGCCAGCAGCTTGGTGGCGGGAGTGGGGGAGCTGTTTTTT.

The rearrangement links TRBV5-1 to TRBJ2-3; TRBD2 might be the D (7 bases). In germline, CDR1 is SGHRS, CDR2 YFSETQ. Trimming pared 0 bases from V and 2 bases from J, leaving 19 bases between. This CDR3 comprises 18 residues. The CDR3 coding sequence is TGCGCCAGCAGCTTGGAAGGCCAACTGGGGGGGCCCACAGATACGCAGTATTTT. It translates to CASSLEGQLGGPTDTQYF.

This chain joins TRBV29-1 and TRBJ1-6, with 7 positions matching TRBD1. The junction had 5 bases not matched to a gene; V was cut back by 4 bases and J by 11 bases. Germline V gives CDR1 SQVTM, CDR2 ANQGSEA. The CDR3 has 12 amino acids. The CDR3: CSVGDSFPPLHF. DNA for the CDR3: TGCAGCGTTGGGGACAGTTTTCCACCCCTCCACTTT.

This clone has a handful of counts. The V gene is TRBV19, the J gene TRBJ1-3; D remains unclear. CDR1 is LNHDA and CDR2 is SQIVND in the germline V gene (reference sequence). The CDR3 totals 15 residues. V dropped 7 bases and J dropped 4 bases, with 17 bases sitting between them. In nucleotides, the CDR3 is TGTGCCAGTAACTACCAGGCGGGAGGGGGAAACACCATATATTTT. Residues: CASNYQAGGGNTIYF.

CDR3: CASNRIAGTSNYGYTF. The CDR3 coding sequence is TGTGCCAGCAACCGAATCGCCGGGACATCTAACTATGGCTACACCTTC. The V call is TRBV7-9, the J call TRBJ1-2; a possible D gene is TRBD1 (6 bases). V lost 7 bases, J lost 0 bases, and 18 bases lay in between. From germline, CDR1 is SEHNR and CDR2 FQNEAQ (reference sequence). This CDR3 has 16 residues.